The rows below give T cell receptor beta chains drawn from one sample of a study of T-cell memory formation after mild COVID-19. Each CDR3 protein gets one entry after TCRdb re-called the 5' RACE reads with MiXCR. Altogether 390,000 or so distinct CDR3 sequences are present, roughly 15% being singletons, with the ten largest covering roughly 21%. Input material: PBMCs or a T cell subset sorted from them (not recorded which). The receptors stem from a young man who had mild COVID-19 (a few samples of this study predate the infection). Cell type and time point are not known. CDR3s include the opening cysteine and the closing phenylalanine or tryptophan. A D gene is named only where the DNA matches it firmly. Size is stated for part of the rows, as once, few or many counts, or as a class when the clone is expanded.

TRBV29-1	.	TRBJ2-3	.	TGCAGCGTTAAAGGCCGGCAGACAGATACGCAGTATTTT	CSVKGRQTDTQYF
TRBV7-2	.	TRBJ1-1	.	TGTGCCAGCAGCTCCATCGGGAACACTGAAGCTTTCTTT	CASSSIGNTEAFF
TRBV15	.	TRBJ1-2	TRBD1	TGTGCCACCTCTGGTGGGACAGGGGACTATGGCTACACCTTC	CATSGGTGDYGYTF
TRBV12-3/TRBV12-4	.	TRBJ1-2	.	TGTGCCAGCAGTGCCAGGGGAATCTATGGCTACACCTTC	CASSARGIYGYTF
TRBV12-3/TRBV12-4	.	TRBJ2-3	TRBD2	TGTGCCAGCAGAAACAGCGGGGGGACGCAGTATTTT	CASRNSGGTQYF
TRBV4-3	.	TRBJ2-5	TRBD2	TGCGCCAGCAGCCAAGACGGACTAGCGGAAAACCAAGAGACCCAGTACTTC	CASSQDGLAENQETQYF
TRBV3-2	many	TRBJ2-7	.	TGTGCCAGCAGCCAAGATATGGCGGGGCTCATAGTCGAGCAGTACTTC	CASSQDMAGLIVEQYF
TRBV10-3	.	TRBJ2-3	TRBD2	TGTGCCATCAAAGGGGGACTAGCGTTAGATACGCAGTATTTT	CAIKGGLALDTQYF
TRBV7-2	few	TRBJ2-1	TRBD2	TGTGCCAGCAGACGGACTAGCGAGCCCTACAATGAGCAGTTCTTC	CASRRTSEPYNEQFF
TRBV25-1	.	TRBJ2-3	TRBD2	TGTGCCAGCAGACGGCGGGGGGGCCAAGATACGCAGTATTTT	CASRRRGGQDTQYF
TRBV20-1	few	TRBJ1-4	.	TGCAGTGCTAGAGATCAGGGCAGGGGTCTTGAAAAACTGTTTTTT	CSARDQGRGLEKLFF
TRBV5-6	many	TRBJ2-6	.	TGTGCCAGCAGCCTGGGACTGTCAGGGGCCAACGTCCTGACTTTC	CASSLGLSGANVLTF
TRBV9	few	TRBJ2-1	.	TGTGCCAGCAGCGTAGAACGGTCTACCTACAATGAGCAGTTCTTC	CASSVERSTYNEQFF
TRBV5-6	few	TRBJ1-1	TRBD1	TGTGCCAGCAGCTTGGTGGGACAGGGGGCTTGGAACACTGAAGCTTTCTTT	CASSLVGQGAWNTEAFF
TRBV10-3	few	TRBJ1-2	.	TGTGCCATCAGTGCGGACAGCTATGGCTACACCTTC	CAISADSYGYTF
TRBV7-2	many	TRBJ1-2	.	TGTGCCAGCAGCTTAGAAGCTAATATTGGCTACACCTTC	CASSLEANIGYTF